The subject of this entry is one T cell receptor (beta chain). Its recognized antigen is unknown. One base away there is no much larger clone; base qualities are not given. One collaborating source in Seattle enrolled patients during active infection and followed them longitudinally through the course of disease. Each collaborating institution followed its own protocols to collect whole blood in K2EDTA tubes. Collaborator samples were shipped for TCRbeta analysis as frozen whole blood, isolated PBMCs, or DNA extracted from either sample type. This specimen comes from a study of blood T cell repertoires in COVID-19 (dated by TCRdb to between 2020 and 2021). As for the study more broadly: Samples from collaborators originated in the United States, Italy and Spain and spanned both the acute and convalescent phases of COVID-19. The material from the prospective study consisted of cDNA or gDNA derived from T cells, B-cell-depleted T cells, or PBMCs. The repertoires were made available in a free public database intended to serve as a resource for research on the immune response to SARS-CoV-2. The sample metadata nearly always contained a de-identified subject ID, COVID-19 status, age in years and sex. Subjects who had been exposed to COVID-19, were actively infected with it, or had recovered from it provided the deeply sampled blood TCRbeta repertoires that made up the dataset. Samples were obtained from the ongoing ImmuneRACE study (first 160 participants) and from about 1,300 subjects provided by 6 global collaborators. Where available, HLA class I and class II types were obtained from metadata supplied by the sample provider rather than from assay-based typing. Study-wide conclusions, independent of this receptor: The quantity of clinical and demographic metadata differed by source and by participant and was supplied without curation.

The germline V gene encodes CDR1 SGHNT and CDR2 YYREEE (reference sequence). V and J are trimmed by 2 bases and 5 bases, and the gene matches miss 10 bases of the junction. The CDR3 runs 16 residues from the cysteine to the phenylalanine. The sequence is cut down to CDR3 DNA, 48 bases in frame from base 1. TCRbeta CDR3 regions were amplified from genomic DNA by means of the immunoSEQ Assay, a bias-controlled multiplex PCR. The study's own analysis went as follows. Nucleated cell counts per sample were estimated from amplification of reference gene primers within the assay. To quantify the absolute abundance of each unique TCRbeta CDR3 rearrangement, sequence reads were collapsed and filtered. For each sample, productive Simpson clonality was calculated by taking the square root of Simpson's diversity index across productive rearrangements. The source is immuneACCESS, and TCRdb retained only in-frame sequences with V and J called. Part of the clones is not carried over; for the studies checked, unresolved V genes explain less than half of this, and the remainder is unexplained. V, J and clone size are taken as reported in that table, and D and trimming were inferred from the DNA itself. The sample has 100,000 to 150,000 clones on record, more than 85% of them singletons. Clones ranked in the top ten supply 4.3% of the sample.

The sequencing input was peripheral blood. The receptor comes from a man between 60 and 75 years old with COVID-19, enrolled during active disease. The rearrangement joined TRBV5-4 to TRBJ2-1, with 7 junctional bases fitting TRBD2. The bases are TGTGCCAGCAGCTTTGGACTAGACTCCTCGAACAATGAGCAGTTCTTC. The translation is CASSFGLDSSNNEQFF.